The clone carrying this TCR beta chain was detected a few times. This sample was included in a study of blood T cell repertoires in COVID-19. Study information: Researchers got acute and convalescent COVID-19 samples from the United States, Italy and Spain. Sample material is recorded as cDNA or gDNA derived from T cells, B-cell-depleted T cells, or PBMCs.

Profiled with immunoSEQ multiplex PCR; TCRdb holds only in-frame clones, not every one. Here the sample spans roughly 100,000 clones, about nine tenths being singletons. V was clipped by 3 bases and J by 6 bases, with 13 bases between them. In germline, CDR1 is LNHDA, CDR2 SQIVND (reference sequence). This CDR3 is 14 amino acids long. Sequencing input: peripheral blood. The V call is TRBV19, the J call TRBJ2-3, with D perhaps matching TRBD2 (7 bases). This sequence was found in a woman over 75 in a cohort sampled during active COVID-19. CDR3 region: CASSIGGGGDTQYF. In DNA, the CDR3 is TGTGCCAGTAGTATTGGCGGGGGCGGGGATACGCAGTATTTT.